Listed here are 28 T cell receptor beta chains from one sample, sequenced in a study of T-cell memory formation after mild COVID-19. TCRdb used MiXCR to reprocess the 5' RACE reads, holding one entry per CDR3 protein. The data show 430,000 or so distinct CDR3 sequences, around 27% seen once. The sample taken for sequencing was PBMCs or a T cell subset sorted from them (not recorded which). The receptors originated from an adult woman who had mild COVID-19 (a few samples of this study predate the infection). Cell type and time point are not known.

This clonotype qualifies as medium-sized. The chain joins TRBV5-4 to TRBJ2-1, with TRBD2 matching 7 bases. CDR3 size: 15 residues. V gave up 5 bases and J gave up 3 bases; unmatched junction bases: 8. CDR1 and CDR2 from the germline V gene are SGHNT and YYREEE (reference sequence). The CDR3 nucleotides read TGTGCCAGCAGGCCTGGACTAGAGGTCTACAATGAGCAGTTCTTC. Protein sequence: CASRPGLEVYNEQFF.

The chain employs TRBV11-2 and TRBJ2-1; D possibly corresponds to TRBD2 (5 bases). Germline V gives CDR1 SGHAT, CDR2 FQNNGV. The V end lost 5 bases, the J end lost 4 bases, and 12 bases lay between the germline ends. The CDR3 is 14 amino acids. The CDR3 loop is CASSRLQGYNEQFF. Here the CDR3 DNA reads TGTGCCAGCAGCCGACTACAAGGGTACAATGAGCAGTTCTTC. The full variable domain, in which reference TRBV11-2 and TRBJ2-1 provide the parts outside the CDR3, is EAGVAQSPRYKIIEKRQSVAFWCNPISGHATLYWYQQILGQGPKLLIQFQNNGVVDDSQLPKDRFSAERLKGVDSTLKIQPAKLEDSAVYLCASSRLQGYNEQFFGPGTRLTVL.

The genes are TRBV27 and TRBJ2-1; possible D gene TRBD1, 5 bases. Germline V gene sequence: CDR1 MNHEY, CDR2 SMNVEV (reference sequence). The CDR3 covers 15 residues. Trimming cost V 2 bases and J 11 bases, with 19 bases left between them. CDR3 loop: CASSLGWQGIGQQFF. The CDR3 bases are TGTGCCAGCAGTTTAGGGTGGCAGGGCATTGGACAGCAGTTCTTC.

V and J are TRBV6-2 or TRBV6-3 and TRBJ2-1, with 8 bases matching TRBD2. V lost 10 bases, J lost 3 bases, and 8 bases stayed unmatched. The V gene's germline CDR1 is MNHEY and CDR2 SVGEGT. The CDR3 runs 14 residues. CDR3 sequence: CATRGGPYYNEQFF. CDR3 sequence (DNA): TGTGCCACTCGGGGGGGCCCCTACTACAATGAGCAGTTCTTC.

The gene calls are TRBV9 and TRBJ1-3; D gene uncertain. The CDR3 is 16 residues long. Looked up from germline, CDR1 is SGDLS and CDR2 is YYNGEE. V was shortened by 0 bases and J by 1 base, with 11 bases between the two germline ends. Here the CDR3 DNA reads TGTGCCAGCAGCGTAGCGGCGGGCCTATCTGGAAACACCATATATTTT. This gives the protein CASSVAAGLSGNTIYF.

This clonotype came up a few times. The chain carries TRBV15 and TRBJ2-1; D is perhaps TRBD1 or TRBD2 (5 bases each). V dropped 1 base and J dropped 4 bases, with 17 bases sitting between them. Looked up from germline, CDR1 is LNHNV and CDR2 is YYDKDF (reference sequence). The CDR3 consists of 17 residues. The CDR3: CATSRVSGSMGYNEQFF. DNA for the CDR3: TGTGCCACCAGCAGAGTCTCAGGGAGTATGGGATACAATGAGCAGTTCTTC.

This clonotype has a handful of counts. The V and J genes are TRBV18 and TRBJ2-4; D is unresolved. The germline V and J ends were trimmed by 4 bases and 5 bases, with 15 bases remaining between them. Germline CDR1 reads KGHSH; CDR2 reads LQKENI. The CDR3 is made up of 15 amino acids. CDR3 residues: CASSRVVTGENIQYF. For the CDR3, the DNA is TGTGCCAGCTCACGAGTAGTGACGGGTGAAAACATTCAGTACTTC.

There are a few counts of this clonotype. J is TRBJ2-7 and V is TRBV18; 7 bases agree with TRBD1. The CDR3 is 16 amino acids. V shed 2 bases, J shed 4 bases, and the junction held 11 bases outside the gene matches. Germline assignment: CDR1 KGHSH and CDR2 LQKENI. In DNA form, the CDR3 reads TGTGCCAGCTCACCAACTGACAGGGTTTCGGCATACGAGCAGTACTTC. Its protein product is CASSPTDRVSAYEQYF.

This clonotype has just a few counts. The gene calls are TRBV7-9 and TRBJ2-3, with 7 positions matching TRBD2. This CDR3 has 17 amino acids. Germline lookup yields CDR1 SEHNR and CDR2 FQNEAQ (reference sequence). Trimming cost V 5 bases and J 0 bases; bases outside gene matches: 11. CDR3 bases: TGTGCCAGCAGCCCTCTATTGGCGGGGGAGAGCACAGATACGCAGTATTTT. It encodes CASSPLLAGESTDTQYF. Complete variable domain (other parts from reference TRBV7-9 and TRBJ2-3): DTGVSQNPRHKITKRGQNVTFRCDPISEHNRLYWYRQTLGQGPEFLTYFQNEAQLEKSRLLSDRFSAERPKGSFSTLEIQRTEQGDSAMYLCASSPLLAGESTDTQYFGPGTRLTVL.

The chain combines TRBV7-2 with TRBJ2-7; 11 positions agree with TRBD1. Germline V gene lookup returns CDR1 SGHTA and CDR2 FQGNSA. V dropped 6 bases and J dropped 4; count of bases not matched to a gene: 8. The CDR3 contains 15 residues. CDR3 sequence reads: CASSIRTGGLYEQYF. CDR3 nucleotides: TGTGCCAGCAGTATAAGGACAGGGGGCCTATACGAGCAGTACTTC.

This chain links TRBV7-2 with TRBJ1-2, with D maybe TRBD1 (5 bases). Germline CDR1 SGHTA, CDR2 FQGNSA. V lost 1 base and J 7 bases, leaving 10 bases between the germline ends. This CDR3 has 13 residues. This chain's CDR3 is CASSLGRDRGYTF. CDR3 DNA: TGTGCCAGCAGCTTAGGCAGGGATCGTGGCTACACCTTC.

This clonotype was detected a few times. The V and J genes are TRBV7-2 and TRBJ1-2; TRBD1 agrees at 8 bases. V was clipped by 5 bases and J by 4 bases; unmatched bases: 9. The CDR3 spans 15 residues. Germline V gene sequence: CDR1 SGHTA, CDR2 FQGNSA. The CDR3 loop is CASSTGQGSFYGYTF. The CDR3 DNA follows: TGTGCCAGCAGCACAGGACAGGGAAGTTTCTATGGCTACACCTTC.

The V and J genes are TRBV4-2 and TRBJ2-3; the D is unclear. The CDR3 contains 13 residues. The ends were cut back, 3 bases at V and 6 bases at J, with 10 bases in the middle. Germline CDR1 reads LGHNA; CDR2 reads YNFKEQ. The CDR3: CASSQTTADTQYF. As DNA, the CDR3 is TGTGCCAGCAGCCAGACCACGGCGGATACGCAGTATTTT.

The V call is TRBV28, the J call TRBJ2-2, with D unresolved. The V end was cut by 8 bases, the J end by 1 base, with 5 bases between. The CDR3 has 12 amino acids. The germline gives CDR1 MDHEN, CDR2 SYDVKM. This chain's CDR3 is CASGENTGELFF. In DNA form, the CDR3 reads TGTGCCAGCGGGGAGAACACCGGGGAGCTGTTTTTT.

This clonotype showed up many times. This sequence joins TRBV3-1 and TRBJ2-5; 8 bases agree with TRBD1. Unmatched junction bases numbered 12, after V lost 6 bases and J lost 3 bases. The CDR3 has 16 amino acids. Germline V gene sequence: CDR1 LGHDT, CDR2 YNNKEL (reference sequence). The CDR3 is CASSDYRTGHKETQYF. CDR3 sequence (DNA): TGTGCCAGCAGTGATTATAGGACAGGGCACAAAGAGACCCAGTACTTC.

The rearrangement links TRBV7-2 to TRBJ2-4; D is unclear. The CDR3 has 16 amino acids. Trimming removed 0 bases at V and 1 base at J, with 10 bases between. Germline CDR1 reads SGHTA; CDR2 reads FQGNSA. The CDR3 loop is CASSLARLTAKNIQYF. The CDR3 DNA is TGTGCCAGCAGCTTAGCCAGGTTGACGGCCAAAAACATTCAGTACTTC.

The chain recombines TRBV29-1 with TRBJ2-1; 9 bases agree with TRBD2. CDR1 SQVTM and CDR2 ANQGSEA come from the germline V gene. This CDR3 comprises 15 residues. The trim removed 6 bases at V and 7 bases at J, leaving 13 bases unmatched. DNA for the CDR3: TGCAGCGTCCTCGAGGTAGCGGGAGTGGGGAATGAGCAGTTCTTC. It specifies CSVLEVAGVGNEQFF.

The chain links TRBV12-3 or TRBV12-4 to TRBJ2-3; 11 positions agree with TRBD2. The junction had 4 bases not matched to a gene; V was cut back by 8 bases and J by 0 bases. The CDR3 spans 15 residues. The CDR3 nucleotides read TGTGCCAGCGTACTAGCGGGGGCTAGCACAGATACGCAGTATTTT. As protein: CASVLAGASTDTQYF.

The gene calls are TRBV6-5 and TRBJ1-1; D unclear. Trimming took off 7 bases at V and 2 bases at J, with 17 bases between the two ends. Germline V gene lookup returns CDR1 MNHEY and CDR2 SVGAGI. CDR3 size: 15 residues. The CDR3 region is CASTSGYEINTEAFF. CDR3 DNA: TGTGCCAGCACCTCGGGCTATGAGATCAACACTGAAGCTTTCTTT.

This clonotype was found many times. The chain combines TRBV20-1 with TRBJ2-1; D gene uncertain. The CDR3 has 13 amino acids. Germline V gene data show CDR1 as DFQATT and CDR2 as SNEGSKA (reference sequence). Deletions cut 0 bases from V and 10 bases from J, with 13 bases between. CDR3: CSARDPLSLEQFF. The CDR3 coding sequence is TGCAGTGCTAGAGATCCCCTATCTTTGGAGCAGTTCTTC.

This clonotype was detected only a few times. The V gene is TRBV7-6, the J gene TRBJ2-1, with TRBD2 matching 8 bases. This CDR3 spans 18 amino acids. V was clipped by 0 bases and J by 5 bases; unmatched bases: 12. Germline V gives CDR1 SGHVS, CDR2 FNYEAQ. CDR3 sequence reads: CASSLAKGRGGPNNEQFF. The CDR3 region has the DNA TGTGCCAGCAGCTTAGCGAAGGGTCGCGGGGGGCCGAACAATGAGCAGTTCTTC. The full variable domain, completed using reference TRBV7-6 and TRBJ2-1, is GAGVSQSPRYKVTKRGQDVALRCDPISGHVSLYWYRQALGQGPEFLTYFNYEAQQDKSGLPNDRFSAERPEGSISTLTIQRTEQRDSAMYRCASSLAKGRGGPNNEQFFGPGTRLTVL.

Remarks on this clonotype: The missing conserved phenylalanine or tryptophan at the end of this CDR3 makes a read error likely. The CDR3 DNA sequence: TGTGCCAGCAGTATTAGCGGGGGGGCCGTGGAGACCCAGTACTTA. Protein sequence: CASSISGGAVETQYL. The chain couples TRBV12-3 or TRBV12-4 to TRBJ2-5; 11 bases are a match to TRBD2. After removal of 5 bases from V and 5 bases from J, the junction contained 7 bases not matched to a gene. The CDR3 length is 15 residues.

This clonotype has only a few counts. The V gene is TRBV4-1, the J gene TRBJ2-3, with D tentatively TRBD2 (7 bases). Looked up from germline, CDR1 is MGHRA and CDR2 is YSYEKL. Trimming took off 1 base at V and 6 bases at J, with 23 bases between the two ends. This CDR3 spans 18 amino acids. CDR3 DNA sequence: TGCGCCAGCAGCCAAGCCTCGACGGGGAGGGGGTCGTCGGATACGCAGTATTTT. Translating gives CASSQASTGRGSSDTQYF.

The genes are TRBV6-5 and TRBJ2-3; 9 bases align to TRBD1. Germline V gives CDR1 MNHEY, CDR2 SVGAGI. Germline trimming cut 6 bases from V and 2 bases from J; bases unmatched to any gene: 9. This CDR3 contains 16 residues. In DNA form, the CDR3 reads TGTGCCAGCAGAGGGGGTCGGACAGGGGACACAGATACGCAGTATTTT. Its protein product is CASRGGRTGDTDTQYF.

The table lists this clonotype with a few counts. This chain links TRBV18 with TRBJ2-3; D is undetermined. This CDR3 is 15 amino acids long. The germline gives CDR1 KGHSH, CDR2 LQKENI. V shed 0 bases and J shed 0 bases, with 7 bases lying between them. The CDR3 DNA reads TGTGCCAGCTCACCACCGAGCCCTAGCACAGATACGCAGTATTTT. Residues: CASSPPSPSTDTQYF.

This clonotype was seen only once. The genes are TRBV19 and TRBJ2-5; TRBD1 matches at 7 bases. The CDR3 covers 13 residues. Trimming cost V 8 bases and J 4 bases; bases outside gene matches: 7. Germline assignment: CDR1 LNHDA and CDR2 SQIVND (reference sequence). CDR3 bases: TGTGCCAGTCCCAGGGGGAACGGAGAGACCCAGTACTTC. Translating gives CASPRGNGETQYF.

The V call is TRBV5-1, the J call TRBJ2-7, with D perhaps assigned TRBD1 or TRBD2 (5 bases each). The CDR3 runs to 13 residues. CDR1 is SGHRS and CDR2 is YFSETQ in the germline V gene. Trimming stripped 1 base from V and 9 bases from J, with 14 bases between. CDR3 sequence (DNA): TGCGCCAGCAGCTTGTTGGGGGAAGATCGGCAGTACTTC. Translated, it gives CASSLLGEDRQYF.

The V and J genes are TRBV7-2 and TRBJ1-2; a possible D gene is TRBD1 (6 bases). CDR1 is SGHTA and CDR2 is FQGNSA in the germline V gene. Trimming removed 1 base from V and 9 bases from J, with 21 bases in between. The CDR3 consists of 16 residues. This CDR3 reads CASSLDPARGPMSYTF. The CDR3 DNA reads as TGTGCCAGCAGCTTAGATCCCGCCAGGGGACCTATGAGCTACACCTTC.